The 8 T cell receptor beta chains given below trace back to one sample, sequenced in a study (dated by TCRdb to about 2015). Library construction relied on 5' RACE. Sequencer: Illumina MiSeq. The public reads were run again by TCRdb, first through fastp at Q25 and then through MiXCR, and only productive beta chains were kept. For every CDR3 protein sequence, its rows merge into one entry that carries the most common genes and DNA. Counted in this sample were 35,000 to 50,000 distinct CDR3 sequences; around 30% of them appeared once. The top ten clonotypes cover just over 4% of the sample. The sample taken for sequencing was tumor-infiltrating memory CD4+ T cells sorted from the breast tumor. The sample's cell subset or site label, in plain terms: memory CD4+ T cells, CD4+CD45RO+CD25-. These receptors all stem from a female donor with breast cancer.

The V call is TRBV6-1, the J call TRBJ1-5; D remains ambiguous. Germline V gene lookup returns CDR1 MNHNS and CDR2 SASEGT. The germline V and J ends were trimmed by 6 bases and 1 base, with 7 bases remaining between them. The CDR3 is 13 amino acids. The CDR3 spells CASRGGSNQPQHF. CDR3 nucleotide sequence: TGTGCCAGCAGGGGTGGGAGCAATCAGCCCCAGCATTTT.

The CDR3 region is CASSQDRWTNGGELFF. The CDR3 nucleotides are TGCGCCAGCAGCCAAGACCGGTGGACTAACGGCGGGGAGCTGTTTTTT. The genes are TRBV4-3 and TRBJ2-2; the D gene is possibly TRBD2 (6 bases). The length of the CDR3 is 16 residues. Germline values: CDR1 LGHNA, CDR2 YSLEER. Trimming cost V 0 bases and J 7 bases, with 15 bases left between them.

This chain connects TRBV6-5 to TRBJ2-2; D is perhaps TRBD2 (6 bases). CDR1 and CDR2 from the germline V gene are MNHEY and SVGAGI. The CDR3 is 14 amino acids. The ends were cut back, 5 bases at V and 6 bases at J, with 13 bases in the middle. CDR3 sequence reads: CASSVAVVSGELFF. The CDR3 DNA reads TGTGCCAGCAGTGTAGCGGTGGTCTCCGGGGAGCTGTTTTTT.

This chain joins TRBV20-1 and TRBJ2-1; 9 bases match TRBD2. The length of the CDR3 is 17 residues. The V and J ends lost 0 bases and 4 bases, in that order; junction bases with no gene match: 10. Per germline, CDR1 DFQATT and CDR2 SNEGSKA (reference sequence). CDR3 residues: CSARELSGRTGYNEQFF. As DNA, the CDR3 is TGCAGTGCTAGAGAATTGAGCGGGAGGACCGGTTACAATGAGCAGTTCTTC.

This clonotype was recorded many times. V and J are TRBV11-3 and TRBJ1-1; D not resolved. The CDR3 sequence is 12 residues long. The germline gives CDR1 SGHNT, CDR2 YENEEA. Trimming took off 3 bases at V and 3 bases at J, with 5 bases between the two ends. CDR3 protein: CASSLGDTEAFF. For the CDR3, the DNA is TGTGCCAGCAGCTTGGGTGACACTGAAGCTTTCTTT.

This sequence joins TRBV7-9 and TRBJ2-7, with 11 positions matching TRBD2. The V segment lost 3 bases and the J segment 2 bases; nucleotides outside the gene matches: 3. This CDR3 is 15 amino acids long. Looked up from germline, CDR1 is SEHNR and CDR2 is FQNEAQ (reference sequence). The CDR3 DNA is TGTGCCAGCAGCTTCTTAGCGGGAGGGGCCTACGAGCAGTACTTC. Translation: CASSFLAGGAYEQYF.

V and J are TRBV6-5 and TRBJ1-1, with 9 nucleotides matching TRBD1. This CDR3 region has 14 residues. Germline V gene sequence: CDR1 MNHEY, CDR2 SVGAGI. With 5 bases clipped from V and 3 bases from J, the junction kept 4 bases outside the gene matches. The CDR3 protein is CASSARQGDTEAFF. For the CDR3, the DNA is TGTGCCAGCAGTGCGAGACAGGGGGACACTGAAGCTTTCTTT.

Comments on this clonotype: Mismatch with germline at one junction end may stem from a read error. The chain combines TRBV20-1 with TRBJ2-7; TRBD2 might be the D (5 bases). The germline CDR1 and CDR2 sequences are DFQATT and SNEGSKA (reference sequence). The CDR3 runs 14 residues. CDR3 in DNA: TGCAGTGCTACAAAAGCGGATGGACCCTACGAGCAGTACTTT. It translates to CSATKADGPYEQYF.